A selection of T cell receptor beta chains follows, all from one sample in a study of shared clonotypes between healthy human individuals. TCRdb's table, derived via immunoSEQ multiplex PCR, lists solely in-frame clones and lacks some. The sample records millions of clones, about 93% being singletons. Sequenced input: naive CD8+ T cells from PBMCs. The receptors originated from a man aged 18 to 35 in good health. Some clones in this sample may be carry-over from other donors' samples. Both conserved end residues are part of each CDR3. The order of the fields is CDR3 DNA, CDR3 protein, clone size, V gene, D gene, J gene. D genes are given only for firm matches. Some rows mark clone size as missing; the rest say once, few, many or name a class of expanded clone.

TGTGCCAGCAGGGGGCTCAATAGCGACAACAATGAGCAGTTCTTC CASRGLNSDNNEQFF - TRBV6-6 - TRBJ2-1
TGCGCCAGCAGCCAAGCGCGGAACTACGAGCAGTACTTC CASSQARNYEQYF - TRBV4-1 - TRBJ2-7
TGTGCCAGCAGTCCGGGACAGGGGGCCAATGAGCAGTTCTTC CASSPGQGANEQFF - TRBV2 TRBD1 TRBJ2-1
TGTGCCAGCCGGCAGACCCCCTTTGTACTAGCGGTCGACCAAGAGACCCAGTACTTC CASRQTPFVLAVDQETQYF - TRBV7-8 TRBD2 TRBJ2-5
TGTGCCAGCAGTTTATATTCGGGCGAGCAGTACTTC CASSLYSGEQYF - TRBV28 - TRBJ2-7
TGTGCCAGCAGGGGGACAGGGGGAGTAGACTATGGCTACACCTTC CASRGTGGVDYGYTF - TRBV6-6 TRBD1 TRBJ1-2
TGTGCCAGCAGATACACCCGAGGGGAAAAACTGTTTTTT CASRYTRGEKLFF - TRBV28 - TRBJ1-4
TGCGCCAGCAGTGAGCCCCAGGGGGCAATCTACGAGCAGTACTTC CASSEPQGAIYEQYF - TRBV10-2 TRBD1 TRBJ2-7
TGTGCCAGCAGCTTCGAGGCTAGCGGGAGGGTCGGGCAGTTCTTC CASSFEASGRVGQFF - TRBV7-9 TRBD2 TRBJ2-1
TGCGCCAGCAGCTTGGGGCCTAGCGGGAGGAACTACAATGAGCAGTTCTTC CASSLGPSGRNYNEQFF once TRBV5-1 TRBD2 TRBJ2-1
TGTGCCAGCAGCCACGGCGTCTCCGGGAGAAGCACCGGGGAGCTGTTTTTT CASSHGVSGRSTGELFF - TRBV4-2 - TRBJ2-2
TGTGCCAGTAGTGGACCCCCGCTAGGGACGACTCCCGAGATTAATCAGCCCCAGCATTTT CASSGPPLGTTPEINQPQHF - TRBV19 - TRBJ1-5
TGTGCCAGCAGTTTATACAGCCCCAATCAGCCCCAGCATTTT CASSLYSPNQPQHF - TRBV28 - TRBJ1-5
TGCGCCAGCAGTCAATTGCCCTCTCGACAGGGTTACAACTATGGCTACACCTTC CASSQLPSRQGYNYGYTF - TRBV23-1 TRBD1 TRBJ1-2
TGTGCCAGCAGTCCGGGGGGGAATCAGCCCCAGCATTTT CASSPGGNQPQHF - TRBV28 - TRBJ1-5
TGTGCCAGCAGTAAAACGGGGAGAAACTATGGCTACACCTTC CASSKTGRNYGYTF - TRBV9 - TRBJ1-2
TGTGCCAGCAGCCTAGGGGGCCTTAACACAGATACGCAGTATTTT CASSLGGLNTDTQYF - TRBV13 TRBD1 TRBJ2-3